This T cell receptor beta chain was obtained from a study of T cells in Graves' hyperthyroidism and ophthalmopathy. Study-wide results and limits: Stable hyperthyroidism was separated from ophthalmopathy by a model based on 13 V-J features.

At least ten counts were recorded for this clonotype. Its antigen remains unidentified. There were TCR beta CDR3 regions amplified from RNA transcripts. The HTBI primer set drove a first-round RT-PCR of the TCR CDR3. TCRdb independently ran MiXCR on the multiplex PCR reads; one entry per CDR3 protein. Of under 300,000 distinct CDR3 sequences in the sample, approximately 15% were seen once. Blood was obtained at the first hyperthyroidism diagnosis, which preceded any ophthalmopathy symptoms. Fresh peripheral blood, approximately 10 ml, was the source of the PBMCs. Germline CDR1 is GTSNPN and CDR2 is SVGIG (reference sequence). The CDR3 contains 12 residues. V was pared by 2 bases and J by 2 bases, with 6 bases between.

The chain couples TRBV30 to TRBJ1-1; D gene ambiguous. Sequenced input: blood. This TCR derives from a woman aged 40 to 50 with Graves' hyperthyroidism that later progressed to Graves' ophthalmopathy. CDR3 sequence reads: CAWSMGNTEAFF. CDR3 nucleotide sequence: TGTGCCTGGAGTATGGGAAACACTGAAGCTTTCTTT.